These 10 T cell receptor beta chains were sequenced from one sample in a study of T cell responses to AZD1222 COVID-19 vaccine. Profiling relied on immunoSEQ multiplex PCR, and the TCRdb table lists in-frame clones only, not all of them. The data show more than 100,000 clones, approximately 88% seen once. The sample in question was peripheral blood, obtained on day 0 of AZD1222 vaccination. These receptors originate from an adult in good health.

This chain connects TRBV2 to TRBJ2-2; D tentatively fits TRBD1 or TRBD2 (6 bases each). The CDR3 is made up of 14 amino acids. Germline CDR1 SNHLY, CDR2 FYNNEI. The V end was cut by 8 bases, the J end by 6 bases, with 16 bases between. The CDR3 nucleotides are TGTGCCAGCGCCTATAGCGGACAGTCCGGGGAGCTGTTTTTT. Protein sequence: CASAYSGQSGELFF.

The rearrangement uses TRBV6-5 and TRBJ1-5; 7 bases map to TRBD1. This CDR3 spans 13 amino acids. Germline loops: CDR1 MNHEY, CDR2 SVGAGI. V shed 2 bases and J 7 bases; nucleotides not matched to a gene: 2. The CDR3 loop is CASSYNRGQPQHF. The CDR3 coding sequence is TGTGCCAGCAGTTACAACAGGGGACAGCCCCAGCATTTT.

V and J are TRBV19 and TRBJ1-1; 8 positions match TRBD1. In germline, CDR1 is LNHDA, CDR2 SQIVND (reference sequence). The CDR3 loop spans 14 amino acids. V trimming: 5 bases; J trimming: 3 bases; junction bases outside the gene matches: 5. CDR3 in DNA: TGTGCCAGTAGTTTCCAACAGGGGGACACTGAAGCTTTCTTT. Protein product: CASSFQQGDTEAFF.

The chain couples TRBV20-1 to TRBJ2-1; no clear D. CDR3 length: 11 residues. Germline V gene data show CDR1 as DFQATT and CDR2 as SNEGSKA (reference sequence). Trimming took off 7 bases at V and 6 bases at J, with 10 bases between the two ends. The CDR3, as DNA: TGCAGTGGCGGTCTAATCAATGAGCAGTTCTTC. It codes for CSGGLINEQFF.

The CDR3 DNA reads TGCGCCAGCACGGGACACACGAACACTGAAGCTTTCTTT. Protein product: CASTGHTNTEAFF. The chain combines TRBV5-1 with TRBJ1-1; the D gene is possibly TRBD1 (6 bases). Germline CDR1 and CDR2: SGHRS and YFSETQ. The length of the CDR3 is 13 residues. The V and J ends lost 6 bases and 1 base respectively, with 10 bases between them. Complete variable domain (other parts from reference TRBV5-1 and TRBJ1-1): KAGVTQTPRYLIKTRGQQVTLSCSPISGHRSVSWYQQTPGQGLQFLFEYFSETQRNKGNFPGRFSGRQFSNSRSEMNVSTLELGDSALYLCASTGHTNTEAFFGQGTRLTVV.

The chain combines TRBV28 with TRBJ2-6; D tentatively reads TRBD1 or TRBD2 (6 bases each). Trimming removed 6 bases from V and 1 base from J, with 10 bases in between. The germline CDR1 and CDR2 sequences are MDHEN and SYDVKM. The CDR3 runs to 15 residues. The CDR3, as DNA: TGTGCCAGCAGGGGGGGCGCGTCTGGGGCCAACGTCCTGACTTTC. Amino acids: CASRGGASGANVLTF.

This sequence joins TRBV2 and TRBJ1-4, with D possibly matching TRBD1 (6 bases). This CDR3 region has 13 residues. The V gene's germline CDR1 is SNHLY and CDR2 FYNNEI. V lost 7 bases, J lost 3 bases, and 9 bases lay in between. The CDR3 loop reads CASTKGANEKLFF. CDR3 sequence (DNA): TGTGCCAGCACGAAGGGGGCTAATGAAAAACTGTTTTTT. Using reference TRBV2 and TRBJ1-4 for the parts outside the CDR3, the full variable domain is EPEVTQTPSHQVTQMGQEVILRCVPISNHLYFYWYRQILGQKVEFLVSFYNNEISEKSEIFDDQFSVERPDGSNFTLKIRSTKLEDSAMYFCASTKGANEKLFFGSGTQLSVL.

The rearrangement joins TRBV15 to TRBJ1-1; a possible D gene is TRBD1 (5 bases). CDR3 length equals 17 residues. Germline CDR1 is LNHNV and CDR2 is YYDKDF (reference sequence). Between the trimmed V and J ends, which lost 4 bases and 0 bases, there was a span of 18 bases. The DNA of the CDR3 is TGTGCCACCAGCAACCGGGACCCCCGCCTCATGAACACTGAAGCTTTCTTT. Protein: CATSNRDPRLMNTEAFF.

The chain carries TRBV6-6 and TRBJ2-2, with 10 bases fitting TRBD1. V lost 6 bases, J lost 2 bases, and 6 bases stayed unmatched. Germline assignment: CDR1 MNHNY and CDR2 SVGAGI (reference sequence). This CDR3 spans 16 amino acids. The CDR3 loop is CASRPGQGGNTGELFF. The CDR3 DNA follows: TGTGCCAGCAGACCAGGACAGGGGGGCAACACCGGGGAGCTGTTTTTT.

This chain's CDR3 is CASSPPQGYTIYF. The CDR3 nucleotides are TGTGCCAGCTCACCACCCCAGGGTTACACCATATATTTT. The rearrangement links TRBV18 to TRBJ1-3; possible D gene TRBD1, 5 bases. CDR1 is KGHSH, CDR2 LQKENI, per germline. V dropped 0 bases and J dropped 8 bases, with 8 bases sitting between them. The CDR3 is made up of 13 amino acids. The entire variable domain, with the rest obtained from reference TRBV18 and TRBJ1-3, is as follows: NAGVMQNPRHLVRRRGQEARLRCSPMKGHSHVYWYRQLPEEGLKFMVYLQKENIIDESGMPKERFSAEFPKEGPSILRIQQVVRGDSAAYFCASSPPQGYTIYFGEGSWLTVV.